The present T cell receptor (beta chain) was sequenced within a study of T cell responses to AZD1222 COVID-19 vaccine. General study points: CD4 TCRs covered the whole spike, strongest at regions 160-218 and 743-854. Baseline seropositives among AZD1222 recipients totaled only six. There were repertoire samples only from the period after the peak T cell response.

This clone has just one count. Its matching antigen is unknown. In germline, CDR1 is KGHSH, CDR2 LQKENI. Trimming took 0 bases from V and 7 from J, leaving 12 bases between them. This CDR3 spans 14 amino acids. Assay used: immunoSEQ multiplex PCR; TCRdb lists only in-frame clones, some missing. The repertoire holds 180,000 or so clones, with 88% as singletons. Samples with a second dose at about 4 or about 12 weeks were pooled together. The sequence was obtained from an adult who received the AZD1222 COVID-19 vaccine. This chain joins TRBV18 and TRBJ2-5; D unresolved. Material: peripheral blood, obtained 28 days after the second AZD1222 dose. The CDR3 coding sequence is TGTGCCAGCTCACCACCGCCAGTTCGAGGGACCCAGTACTTC. Its protein product is CASSPPPVRGTQYF. Using reference TRBV18 and TRBJ2-5 for the parts outside the CDR3, the full variable domain is NAGVMQNPRHLVRRRGQEARLRCSPMKGHSHVYWYRQLPEEGLKFMVYLQKENIIDESGMPKERFSAEFPKEGPSILRIQQVVRGDSAAYFCASSPPPVRGTQYFGPGTRLLVL.